What follows are 21 T cell receptor beta chains derived from one specimen sequenced in a study of T cell responses to AZD1222 COVID-19 vaccine (dated by TCRdb to the early 2020s). The time point label here, explained by the study, means: baseline before first vaccination. Receptor amplification or capture employed the immunoSEQ multiplex PCR assay. In its TCRdb copy, this immuneACCESS table keeps in-frame sequences only and misses some clones. Where compared with another copy, unresolved V genes explain less than half of these, and the others have no known cause. This sample lists 95,000 to 110,000 clones; over 90% were detected once. The leading ten clones occupy 4% to 5.5% of the sample. The specimen comprised peripheral blood, sampled on day 0 of AZD1222 vaccination. All receptors derive from an adult in good health.

The J gene is TRBJ2-1, the V gene TRBV3-1 (or the pseudogene TRBV3-2); D gene ambiguous. The germline V gene has CDR1 LGHDT and CDR2 YNNKEL (reference sequence). The CDR3 runs 14 residues. Deletions cut 4 bases from V and 6 bases from J, with 13 bases between. CDR3 amino acids: CASSPLDHPNEQFF. CDR3 coding DNA: TGTGCCAGCAGCCCTCTCGACCACCCCAATGAGCAGTTCTTC.

Relative to its sample, this clone is medium-sized. The genes are TRBV9 and TRBJ2-7, with 7 bases aligning to TRBD1. There are 14 residues in the CDR3. The V gene end was trimmed by 4 bases and the J gene end by 5 bases; junction bases not matched to a gene: 9. Germline loops: CDR1 SGDLS, CDR2 YYNGEE. The DNA of the CDR3 is TGTGCCAGCAGCATAATAGGGGGCGGCGACGAGCAGTACTTC. It translates to CASSIIGGGDEQYF.

CDR3 region: CASTSGTLHHYGYTF. For the CDR3, the DNA is TGTGCCAGCACCTCAGGGACCCTTCATCACTATGGCTACACCTTC. The chain uses TRBV28 and TRBJ1-2; maybe TRBD1 (5 bases). Germline V lookup: CDR1 MDHEN, CDR2 SYDVKM. CDR3 size: 15 residues. V lost 7 bases and J 3 bases, leaving 18 bases between the germline ends.

V and J are TRBV24-1 and TRBJ2-7; D not resolved. Looked up from germline, CDR1 is KGHDR and CDR2 is SFDVKD. The CDR3 covers 12 residues. Trimming removed 4 bases from V and 6 bases from J, with 9 bases in between. CDR3 bases: TGTGCCACCAGTGAGAATACGGGCGAGCAGTACTTC. It codes for CATSENTGEQYF.

CDR3 sequence (DNA): TGCGCCAGCAGTCCGGGCGACTTTATCGAAGCTTTCTTT. Translation: CASSPGDFIEAFF. The chain uses TRBV5-1 and TRBJ1-1, with D hard to call. The V gene lost 5 bases and the J gene lost 8 bases, with 16 bases spanning the gap. Germline CDR1 is SGHRS and CDR2 is YFSETQ. This CDR3 contains 13 residues.

The gene calls are TRBV3-1 (or the pseudogene TRBV3-2) and TRBJ1-2; weak D call: TRBD1 (5 bases). The CDR3 loop spans 14 amino acids. CDR1 LGHDT and CDR2 YNNKEL come from the germline V gene (reference sequence). The V gene lost 4 bases and the J gene lost 6 bases, with 15 bases spanning the gap. The CDR3 is CASSLGASRDGYTF. DNA for the CDR3: TGTGCCAGCAGCCTTGGGGCTTCGCGGGATGGCTACACCTTC.

This chain links TRBV7-6 with TRBJ2-7; 7 bases align to TRBD2. The J segment lost 3 bases and the V segment lost 2 bases, leaving 10 bases of the junction unmatched. The CDR3 runs to 16 residues. Germline lookup yields CDR1 SGHVS and CDR2 FNYEAQ. In DNA, the CDR3 is TGTGCCAGCAGCTTAACGGGGGGTAGCTCTGGCTACGAGCAGTACTTC. This translates into CASSLTGGSSGYEQYF.

V and J are TRBV6-2 or TRBV6-3 and TRBJ2-1; 9 bases are shared with TRBD2. The CDR3 loop spans 13 amino acids. The V and J ends lost 4 bases and 9 bases, in that order; junction bases with no gene match: 4. Looked up from germline, CDR1 is MNHEY and CDR2 is SVGEGT. Here the CDR3 DNA reads TGTGCCAGCAGTTTAGCGGGAGAAGGTGAGCAGTTCTTC. Its protein is CASSLAGEGEQFF.

In nucleotides, the CDR3 is TGTGCCAGTAGCAGGACAGGGGGCTTTCGGAATCAGCCCCAGCATTTT. As protein: CASSRTGGFRNQPQHF. The chain joins TRBV21-1 to TRBJ1-5; the table assigns TRBD1, which was not confirmed against the DNA. TRBV21-1 has pseudogene status. The CDR3 totals 16 residues.

The CDR3 spells CASRNDRAGNTIYF. In DNA, the CDR3 is TGCGCCAGCAGGAACGACAGGGCTGGAAACACCATATATTTT. This chain joins TRBV5-1 and TRBJ1-3, with TRBD1 identical over 7 bases. The CDR3 runs 14 residues. V trimming: 5 bases; J trimming: 2 bases; junction bases outside the gene matches: 4. Germline V lookup: CDR1 SGHRS, CDR2 YFSETQ.

A single count supports this clone. The chain carries TRBV29-1 and TRBJ1-5; D call uncertain. Germline assignment: CDR1 SQVTM and CDR2 ANQGSEA. Trimming removed 4 bases from V and 0 bases from J, with 10 bases in between. The CDR3 loop spans 14 amino acids. CDR3 in DNA: TGCAGCGTTGTTAGCAGCGGTAGCAATCAGCCCCAGCATTTT. Its protein product is CSVVSSGSNQPQHF.

This clone was observed a few times. The chain uses TRBV4-2 and TRBJ2-1; no definite D call. The length of the CDR3 is 13 residues. Trimming stripped 1 base from V and 6 bases from J, with 7 bases between. Germline CDR1 LGHNA, CDR2 YNFKEQ. The CDR3 reads CASSQAASNEQFF. The CDR3, as DNA: TGTGCCAGCAGCCAAGCGGCTTCCAATGAGCAGTTCTTC.

This chain joins TRBV15 and TRBJ2-7; a possible D gene is TRBD1 (6 bases). Germline CDR1 and CDR2: LNHNV and YYDKDF (reference sequence). V lost 4 bases and J lost 4, with 11 bases in between. This CDR3 is built from 13 residues. CDR3 sequence reads: CATSTRTAYEQYF. The CDR3 nucleotides are TGTGCCACCAGCACGAGGACAGCGTACGAGCAGTACTTC. Full variable domain (remainder filled in from reference TRBV15 and TRBJ2-7): DAMVIQNPRYQVTQFGKPVTLSCSQTLNHNVMYWYQQKSSQAPKLLFHYYDKDFNNEADTPDNFQSRRPNTSFCFLDIRSPGLGDTAMYLCATSTRTAYEQYFGPGTRLTVT.

This clone came up once. V and J are TRBV9 and TRBJ2-1; 9 bases match TRBD2. The CDR3 totals 15 residues. After removal of 4 bases from V and 8 bases from J, the junction contained 10 bases not matched to a gene. The V gene's germline CDR1 is SGDLS and CDR2 YYNGEE. The CDR3 DNA reads as TGTGCCAGCAGCTCCCGAAGTAGCGGGAGCGATGAGCAGTTCTTC. Its translation is CASSSRSSGSDEQFF.

The chain joins TRBV19 to TRBJ1-3; 7 positions match TRBD1. The CDR3 extends over 15 amino acids. V dropped 5 bases and J dropped 4; count of bases not matched to a gene: 8. CDR1 is LNHDA and CDR2 is SQIVND in the germline V gene (reference sequence). This CDR3 is CASSASGTAGNTIYF. The CDR3 nucleotides are TGTGCCAGTAGTGCATCCGGGACAGCGGGAAACACCATATATTTT. Looking up the rest from reference TRBV19 and TRBJ1-3 gives the full variable domain: DGGITQSPKYLFRKEGQNVTLSCEQNLNHDAMYWYRQDPGQGLRLIYYSQIVNDFQKGDIAEGYSVSREKKESFPLTVTSAQKNPTAFYLCASSASGTAGNTIYFGEGSWLTVV.

The chain couples TRBV7-3 to TRBJ2-3; TRBD2 matches 10 bases. CDR3 length: 18 residues. Germline CDR1 is SGHTA and CDR2 is FQGTGA. V dropped 4 bases and J dropped 1; count of bases not matched to a gene: 11. The CDR3 protein is CASSSLAGTHAGTDTQYF. The CDR3 bases are TGTGCCAGCAGCTCACTAGCGGGAACTCACGCAGGCACAGATACGCAGTATTTT.

Only one count was recorded for this clone. This chain connects TRBV2 to TRBJ2-1, with 7 nucleotides matching TRBD2. Germline assignment: CDR1 SNHLY and CDR2 FYNNEI. Unmatched junction bases numbered 5, after V lost 4 bases and J lost 2 bases. This CDR3 comprises 15 residues. The CDR3 region is CASSVGGRTYNEQFF. The CDR3 bases are TGTGCCAGCAGTGTAGGCGGGAGAACCTACAATGAGCAGTTCTTC.

This chain links TRBV2 with TRBJ2-7; TRBD1 matches 12 bases. V was clipped by 5 bases and J by 6 bases; unmatched bases: 5. Germline lookup yields CDR1 SNHLY and CDR2 FYNNEI. This CDR3 region has 14 residues. This CDR3 reads CASSPGTGGAEQYF. The CDR3 DNA reads as TGTGCCAGCAGTCCCGGGACAGGGGGCGCCGAGCAGTACTTC.

The genes are TRBV6-1 and TRBJ1-5; unclear D gene. V was trimmed by 4 bases and J by 2 bases, leaving 15 bases between them. Germline CDR1 is MNHNS and CDR2 is SASEGT. There are 16 residues in the CDR3. CDR3 amino acids: CASSAPPRFGNQPQHF. The CDR3 nucleotides are TGTGCCAGCAGTGCGCCTCCCAGGTTTGGCAATCAGCCCCAGCATTTT.

The gene calls are TRBV6-5 and TRBJ2-7; D tentatively reads TRBD1 or TRBD2 (5 bases each). Germline CDR1 MNHEY, CDR2 SVGAGI. The CDR3 length is 15 residues. Trimming took 6 bases from V and 3 from J, leaving 18 bases between them. The CDR3 region has the DNA TGTGCCAGCAGCGCTCCGGGAATGGGGGACTACGAGCAGTACTTC. It encodes CASSAPGMGDYEQYF.

The chain employs TRBV30 and TRBJ2-7; D is unresolved. This CDR3 contains 12 residues. V was trimmed by 2 bases and J by 5 bases, leaving 10 bases between them. Per germline, CDR1 GTSNPN and CDR2 SVGIG (reference sequence). In nucleotides, the CDR3 is TGTGCCTGGAGTATCATTTCCCACGAGCAGTACTTC. Residues: CAWSIISHEQYF. The entire variable domain, with the rest obtained from reference TRBV30 and TRBJ2-7, is as follows: SQTIHQWPATLVQPVGSPLSLECTVEGTSNPNLYWYRQAAGRGLQLLFYSVGIGQISSEVPQNLSASRPQDRQFILSSKKLLLSDSGFYLCAWSIISHEQYFGPGTRLTVT.